What follows are 18 T cell receptor beta chains derived from one specimen sequenced in a study of blood T cell repertoires in COVID-19. Using immunoSEQ multiplex PCR, the repertoire was profiled, and TCRdb retains in-frame clones only, with some absent. The sample yields over 90,000 clones, around 87% seen once. Material for sequencing was peripheral blood. The receptors come from a human donor in a cohort sampled during active COVID-19.

The chain uses TRBV6-2 or TRBV6-3 and TRBJ1-5; 7 nucleotides line up with TRBD1. The CDR3 covers 17 residues. Germline loops: CDR1 MNHEY, CDR2 SVGEGT. V gave up 5 bases and J gave up 11 bases; unmatched junction bases: 21. The CDR3 loop is CASSTLTGTAPRWSQHF. In nucleotides, the CDR3 is TGTGCCAGCAGTACACTTACCGGGACAGCTCCACGTTGGTCCCAGCATTTT.

The rearrangement links TRBV20-1 to TRBJ1-1; TRBD1 is a possible D gene (5 bases). The germline CDR1 and CDR2 sequences are DFQATT and SNEGSKA (reference sequence). This CDR3 is 11 amino acids long. Trimming shortened V by 5 bases and J by 9 bases, and 13 bases separated the two germline ends. The CDR3 loop is CSAQQGGKAFF. CDR3 nucleotide sequence: TGCAGTGCTCAGCAGGGTGGGAAAGCTTTCTTT.

A single count supports this clone. The chain uses TRBV6-6 and TRBJ2-7; D is unresolved. The CDR3 totals 12 residues. Germline-derived CDR1 and CDR2 are MNHNY and SVGAGI (reference sequence). Trimming left V 8 bases short and J 3 bases short, with 11 bases between. CDR3 sequence (DNA): TGTGCCAGCTCTGACTCGCTCTACGAGCAGTACTTC. The encoded protein is CASSDSLYEQYF.

This clone was detected only once. This sequence joins TRBV19 and TRBJ1-5; 9 bases line up with TRBD1. The ends lost 8 bases at V and 4 bases at J; junction bases unmatched: 3. The CDR3 contains 13 residues. Germline loops: CDR1 LNHDA, CDR2 SQIVND (reference sequence). CDR3 DNA: TGTGCCAGTCGGACAGGGGTAAATCAGCCCCAGCATTTT. Translating it yields CASRTGVNQPQHF.

V usage is TRBV7-3 and J usage is TRBJ1-6, with D uncertain. Trimming stripped 1 base from V and 8 bases from J, with 6 bases between. The CDR3 consists of 13 residues. Germline V gene sequence: CDR1 SGHTA, CDR2 FQGTGA. CDR3 sequence (DNA): TGTGCCAGCAGCTTAATAACAGATTCACCCCTCCACTTT. This sequence encodes CASSLITDSPLHF. The whole variable domain, remainder taken from reference TRBV7-3 and TRBJ1-6, is GAGVSQTPSNKVTEKGKYVELRCDPISGHTALYWYRQSLGQGPEFLIYFQGTGAADDSGLPNDRFFAVRPEGSVSTLKIQRTERGDSAVYLCASSLITDSPLHFGNGTRLTVT.

V and J are TRBV11-2 and TRBJ2-3; D unclear. Between the trimmed V and J ends, which lost 0 bases and 4 bases, there was a span of 5 bases. Germline lookup yields CDR1 SGHAT and CDR2 FQNNGV. The CDR3 is 13 residues long. The CDR3 sequence is CASSLDPADTQYF. The CDR3 DNA follows: TGTGCCAGCAGCTTAGATCCCGCAGATACGCAGTATTTT.

This rearrangement joins TRBV13 to TRBJ2-3, with 7 bases matching TRBD2. J lost 4 bases, V lost 5 bases, and 9 bases had no gene match. The CDR3 runs 15 residues. The germline V gene encodes CDR1 PRHDT and CDR2 FYEKMQ (reference sequence). CDR3: CASSHLGRASDTQYF. CDR3 DNA: TGTGCCAGCAGCCACCTGGGGAGGGCCTCAGATACGCAGTATTTT.

The V call is TRBV11-2, the J call TRBJ2-3; TRBD2 agrees at 8 bases. Germline V lookup: CDR1 SGHAT, CDR2 FQNNGV. The CDR3 has 15 amino acids. J was trimmed by 1 base and V by 7 bases; bases with no gene match: 7. DNA of the CDR3: TGTGCCAGCACACTAGCGGTTGGGGGCACAGATACGCAGTATTTT. Translation: CASTLAVGGTDTQYF.

This chain joins TRBV28 and TRBJ1-4; 7 bases align to TRBD1. With 10 bases clipped from V and 12 bases from J, the junction kept 17 bases outside the gene matches. Germline CDR1 is MDHEN and CDR2 is SYDVKM. This CDR3 has 14 residues. The CDR3 DNA is TGTGCCACCAGAGCCACAGGGGATTCCAATCAACTGTTTTTT. This sequence encodes CATRATGDSNQLFF.

This chain connects TRBV5-1 to TRBJ2-7, with TRBD2 matching 11 bases. Per germline, CDR1 SGHRS and CDR2 YFSETQ. This CDR3 has 15 amino acids. V lost 6 bases and J lost 6; bases outside the gene matches: 11. This chain's CDR3 is CASKSTGTSGSEQYF. CDR3 in DNA: TGCGCCAGCAAGTCCACCGGAACTAGCGGGAGCGAGCAGTACTTC.

The rearrangement joins TRBV19 to TRBJ1-1; 9 nucleotides align to TRBD1. The V gene end was trimmed by 3 bases and the J gene end by 2 bases; junction bases not matched to a gene: 1. This CDR3 has 14 amino acids. The germline V gene has CDR1 LNHDA and CDR2 SQIVND (reference sequence). CDR3 region: CASSMDRGNTEAFF. The DNA for the CDR3 is TGTGCCAGTAGTATGGACAGGGGTAACACTGAAGCTTTCTTT.

This chain uses TRBV28 with TRBJ2-7; D is perhaps TRBD1 (6 bases). V dropped 7 bases and J dropped 0 bases, with 16 bases sitting between them. Germline assignment: CDR1 MDHEN and CDR2 SYDVKM. This CDR3 comprises 15 residues. The CDR3 region has the DNA TGTGCCAGCACCTCCAGGGGCCGGGGCTCCTACGAGCAGTACTTC. Encoded protein: CASTSRGRGSYEQYF.

The J gene is TRBJ2-7, the V gene TRBV12-3 or TRBV12-4; D remains ambiguous. This CDR3 has 13 amino acids. V was clipped by 3 bases and J by 3 bases, with 9 bases between them. CDR3 sequence reads: CASSLRNIYEQYF. CDR3 DNA sequence: TGTGCCAGCAGTTTGAGGAATATCTACGAGCAGTACTTC.

J is TRBJ2-7 and V is TRBV27, with 8 bases aligning to TRBD1. CDR3 length: 17 residues. From germline, CDR1 is MNHEY and CDR2 SMNVEV (reference sequence). After removal of 3 bases from V and 6 bases from J, the junction contained 16 bases not matched to a gene. CDR3 coding DNA: TGTGCCAGCAGTTTGAGTACAAGACAGGGGAGAAGGGGCGAGCAGTACTTC. Its translation: CASSLSTRQGRRGEQYF.

The chain employs TRBV7-2 and TRBJ1-2, with a tentative D call TRBD1 (6 bases). The CDR3 is made up of 14 amino acids. V lost 8 bases and J lost 1, with 14 bases in between. The germline V gene encodes CDR1 SGHTA and CDR2 FQGNSA. The CDR3 DNA follows: TGTGCCAGCCGGCGGGGGGCCCTTAACTATGGCTACACCTTC. It specifies CASRRGALNYGYTF.

V is TRBV4-2 and J is TRBJ1-5, with D perhaps matching TRBD1 (6 bases). The germline CDR1 and CDR2 sequences are LGHNA and YNFKEQ. The CDR3 runs to 19 residues. The V and J ends lost 2 bases and 0 bases respectively, with 20 bases between them. The CDR3 protein is CASSQITGTMGVSNQPQHF. In DNA form, the CDR3 reads TGTGCCAGCAGCCAAATCACCGGGACAATGGGCGTTAGCAATCAGCCCCAGCATTTT.

The V gene is TRBV5-1, the J gene TRBJ2-7, with 14 bases fitting TRBD2. J lost 7 bases, V lost 0 bases, and 21 bases had no gene match. This CDR3 spans 21 amino acids. Germline lookup yields CDR1 SGHRS and CDR2 YFSETQ. The CDR3 region has the DNA TGCGCCAGCAGCTTGGGGGGACTGGTTAGGACTAGCGGGAGGCCGGCGGAAGAGCAGTACTTC. This gives the protein CASSLGGLVRTSGRPAEEQYF.

The chain is built from TRBV6-1 and TRBJ2-2; 9 bases agree with TRBD1. Germline V lookup: CDR1 MNHNS, CDR2 SASEGT. The CDR3 runs to 17 residues. V lost 1 base and J lost 6; bases outside the gene matches: 9. The chain's CDR3 is CASSEVTGTGSAGELFF. In DNA form, the CDR3 reads TGTGCCAGCAGTGAAGTTACCGGGACAGGGAGCGCCGGGGAGCTGTTTTTT.